One sample yielded the 14 T cell receptor beta chains listed below, sequenced in a study of beta chain features in type 1 diabetes. No antigens are known for them. Study-wide points: Moderate but significant shortening of TCRB CDR3s was recorded in all four CD4+ subsets from Type 1 diabetes patients.

The sequenced template was cDNA made from the entire isolated RNA. Sequenced by immunoSEQ multiplex PCR; TCRdb stores in-frame clones only, minus some. Of 150,000 to 200,000 clones detected, more than 60% appear once; the ten largest clones hold around 0.08%. Sample: naive CD4+ T cells from blood. These receptor sequences come from a man between 25 and 39 years old with type 1 diabetes.

The chain links TRBV11-2 to TRBJ2-3; D uncertain. V lost 0 bases to trimming and J lost 4 bases, with 5 bases between them. The CDR3 loop spans 13 amino acids. Germline assignment: CDR1 SGHAT and CDR2 FQNNGV. The DNA of the CDR3 is TGTGCCAGCAGCTTAGATCGGGCAGATACGCAGTATTTT. This codes for CASSLDRADTQYF. Complete variable domain (other parts from reference TRBV11-2 and TRBJ2-3): EAGVAQSPRYKIIEKRQSVAFWCNPISGHATLYWYQQILGQGPKLLIQFQNNGVVDDSQLPKDRFSAERLKGVDSTLKIQPAKLEDSAVYLCASSLDRADTQYFGPGTRLTVL.

J is TRBJ2-1 and V is TRBV12-5; tentative D call: TRBD2 (5 bases). The CDR3 is 13 residues long. V lost 2 bases and J 6 bases, leaving 8 bases between the germline ends. Per germline, CDR1 LGHNT and CDR2 FRNRAP. Written as DNA, the CDR3 is TGTGCTAGTGGTTTGACGGGGATCAATGAGCAGTTCTTC. It encodes CASGLTGINEQFF.

In the case of this clone: Other DNA sequences in the sample encode the same CDR3. The rearrangement joins TRBV30 to TRBJ2-2; tentatively, D is TRBD2 (5 bases). CDR3 length: 14 residues. CDR1 is GTSNPN and CDR2 is SVGIG in the germline V gene (reference sequence). Trimming took off 0 bases at V and 5 bases at J, with 10 bases between the two ends. The CDR3 DNA reads TGTGCCTGGAGTGTACTTGAGGGTACCGGGGAGCTGTTTTTT. Its translation is CAWSVLEGTGELFF.

On this clone itself: The sample contains more than one DNA sequence encoding this CDR3. The chain recombines TRBV5-1 with TRBJ2-5; 8 nucleotides line up with TRBD1. The V gene's germline CDR1 is SGHRS and CDR2 YFSETQ. The CDR3 is 13 amino acids. With 2 bases clipped from V and 4 bases from J, the junction kept 1 base outside the gene matches. CDR3 sequence reads: CASSFGQGETQYF. The CDR3 DNA follows: TGCGCCAGCAGCTTCGGACAGGGAGAGACCCAGTACTTC.

The rearrangement joins TRBV6-6 to TRBJ1-1; 7 bases map to TRBD1. Germline V lookup: CDR1 MNHNY, CDR2 SVGAGI (reference sequence). The ends lost 5 bases at V and 5 bases at J; junction bases unmatched: 11. This CDR3 contains 15 residues. The CDR3 bases are TGTGCCAGCAGTAACCGACAGGGAGGAGGTACTGAAGCTTTCTTT. It encodes CASSNRQGGGTEAFF.

This clone was detected once. The gene calls are TRBV19 and TRBJ1-5; 7 bases agree with TRBD1. The V and J ends lost 3 bases and 4 bases, in that order; junction bases with no gene match: 6. This CDR3 region has 15 residues. CDR1 is LNHDA, CDR2 SQIVND, per germline (reference sequence). CDR3 nucleotide sequence: TGTGCCAGTAGTATCCCGAGGGACAGAAATCAGCCCCAGCATTTT. Protein product: CASSIPRDRNQPQHF.

The chain is built from TRBV5-4 and TRBJ2-7; D unclear. Germline V lookup: CDR1 SGHNT, CDR2 YYREEE (reference sequence). Trimming stripped 0 bases from V and 3 bases from J, with 10 bases between. The CDR3 has 14 residues. The CDR3 DNA sequence: TGTGCCAGCAGCTTGGGGGCCTTAGTCTACGAGCAGTACTTC. Its translation: CASSLGALVYEQYF.

This clone has a handful of counts. In nucleotides, the CDR3 is TGCAGCGGCTGGACAGCCGGAAACACCATATATTTT. This gives the protein CSGWTAGNTIYF. The chain has TRBV29-1 and TRBJ1-3; a possible D gene is TRBD1 (6 bases). This CDR3 contains 12 residues. Germline CDR1 reads SQVTM; CDR2 reads ANQGSEA. The ends were cut back, 7 bases at V and 4 bases at J, with 11 bases in the middle.

V usage is TRBV30 and J usage is TRBJ2-3; D possibly corresponds to TRBD2 (6 bases). The length of the CDR3 is 12 residues. Germline V gives CDR1 GTSNPN, CDR2 SVGIG (reference sequence). Trimming cost V 7 bases and J 4 bases, with 12 bases left between them. DNA for the CDR3: TGTGCCTTGAGCGGGTTGTCAGATACGCAGTATTTT. Translating gives CALSGLSDTQYF.

The sample holds one count of this clone. This chain uses TRBV29-1 with TRBJ2-5, with 10 bases that match TRBD1. The V and J ends lost 3 bases and 5 bases, in that order; junction bases with no gene match: 6. In germline, CDR1 is SQVTM, CDR2 ANQGSEA. The CDR3 length is 14 residues. The CDR3 DNA follows: TGCAGCGTTGATTTTCGGACAGGGGGGGAGACCCAGTACTTC. It specifies CSVDFRTGGETQYF.

A few counts support this clone. V gene TRBV4-3 combines with J gene TRBJ1-4; D unresolved. Trimming removed 1 base from V and 6 bases from J, with 9 bases in between. The CDR3 has 14 residues. Germline V lookup: CDR1 LGHNA, CDR2 YSLEER. The CDR3 bases are TGCGCCAGCAGCCAAGCTCCGGGTGATGAAAAACTGTTTTTT. Translation: CASSQAPGDEKLFF.

In regard to this clone: Other DNA sequences in this specimen translate into the identical CDR3. This chain uses TRBV30 with TRBJ2-7; D is unresolved. The CDR3 has 11 amino acids. Germline CDR1 reads GTSNPN; CDR2 reads SVGIG (reference sequence). The ends were cut back, 0 bases at V and 6 bases at J, with 6 bases in the middle. The CDR3 region is CAWSVRSEQYF. CDR3 bases: TGTGCCTGGAGTGTACGGTCCGAGCAGTACTTC.

The V call is TRBV7-2, the J call TRBJ2-1; D is unresolved. CDR1 is SGHTA, CDR2 FQGNSA, per germline. Between the trimmed V and J ends, which lost 6 bases and 0 bases, there was a span of 9 bases. CDR3 length equals 14 residues. Written as DNA, the CDR3 is TGTGCCAGCAGGGCACATAGCTCCTACAATGAGCAGTTCTTC. Its protein product is CASRAHSSYNEQFF.

The chain combines TRBV30 with TRBJ2-3; possibly TRBD1 for D (6 bases). Germline CDR1 GTSNPN, CDR2 SVGIG (reference sequence). CDR3 size: 12 residues. Trimming took off 5 bases at V and 5 bases at J, with 11 bases between the two ends. The CDR3 sequence is CAWVQGGDTQYF. Written as DNA, the CDR3 is TGTGCCTGGGTACAGGGCGGAGATACGCAGTATTTT. Full variable domain (missing parts from reference TRBV30 and TRBJ2-3): SQTIHQWPATLVQPVGSPLSLECTVEGTSNPNLYWYRQAAGRGLQLLFYSVGIGQISSEVPQNLSASRPQDRQFILSSKKLLLSDSGFYLCAWVQGGDTQYFGPGTRLTVL.